This T cell receptor beta chain was identified in a study of blood T cell repertoires in COVID-19. This CDR3 has 14 amino acids. Germline V CDR1 and CDR2: MNHEY, SMNVEV (reference sequence). Trimming pared 3 bases from V and 3 bases from J, leaving 12 bases between. TCRdb's copy holds only in-frame clones and misses some; the assay was immunoSEQ multiplex PCR. The data show more than 250,000 clones, approximately 88% seen once. The chain has TRBV27 and TRBJ2-7; tentative D call: TRBD1 (5 bases). This sequence originates from a woman in her forties who had recovered from COVID-19. What was sequenced was PBMCs or T cells enriched from blood (not recorded which). CDR3 DNA sequence: TGTGCCAGCAGTTTGAAGGACACCAACTACGAGCAGTACTTC. Protein sequence: CASSLKDTNYEQYF.